This TCR beta chain was profiled in a study of T cell repertoires in cytomegalovirus infection. In germline, CDR1 is SEHNR, CDR2 FQNEAQ (reference sequence). With 3 bases removed from V and 5 bases from J, the gap between germline ends came to 7 bases. This CDR3 is built from 13 residues. TCRdb recomputed calls from the reads with MiXCR, one row per CDR3 protein. The table has 490,000 or so distinct CDR3 sequences, around 10% seen once; the top ten hold 9.5% to 13%. This clonotype was seen repeatedly, ten times or more. Sequenced material: PBMCs. The receptor's source is a human donor in good health (CMV status not recorded). Some clones in this sample may be carry-over from other donors' samples. J is TRBJ2-2 and V is TRBV7-9; the D is unclear. CDR3 in amino acids: CASSFAVTGELFF. DNA for the CDR3: TGTGCCAGCAGCTTCGCGGTAACCGGGGAGCTGTTTTTT.